This T cell receptor (beta chain) was recovered during a study of blood T cells in healthy people across ages. Points from the study as a whole: The study found more naive CD4+ cells and higher diversity in long-lived than aged donors.

Together with a sample-barcoded 5' primer, a J-beta primer mix was included in a second PCR lasting about 7 to 12 cycles. With 12 random nucleotides, a template-switch adaptor tagged each individual cDNA molecule. At least 3 million CDR3-containing paired-end reads were obtained per sample. From the 5' RACE reads, TCRdb called clonotypes with MiXCR, one entry per CDR3 protein. The repertoire consists of around 1,900,000 distinct CDR3 sequences, with approximately 39% occurring once and the leading ten covering 20% to 25%. The CDR3 has 14 amino acids. Germline V lookup: CDR1 ENHRY, CDR2 SYGVKD. The ends were cut back, 0 bases at V and 5 bases at J, with 10 bases in the middle. Notes on this clonotype: What it binds is unknown.

Sequenced sample: blood. The genes are TRBV10-3 and TRBJ2-5; no definite D call. The TCR sequence derives from a human donor in good health. CDR3 residues: CAISESTPAETQYF. DNA of the CDR3: TGTGCCATCAGTGAGTCAACTCCCGCGGAGACCCAGTACTTC.